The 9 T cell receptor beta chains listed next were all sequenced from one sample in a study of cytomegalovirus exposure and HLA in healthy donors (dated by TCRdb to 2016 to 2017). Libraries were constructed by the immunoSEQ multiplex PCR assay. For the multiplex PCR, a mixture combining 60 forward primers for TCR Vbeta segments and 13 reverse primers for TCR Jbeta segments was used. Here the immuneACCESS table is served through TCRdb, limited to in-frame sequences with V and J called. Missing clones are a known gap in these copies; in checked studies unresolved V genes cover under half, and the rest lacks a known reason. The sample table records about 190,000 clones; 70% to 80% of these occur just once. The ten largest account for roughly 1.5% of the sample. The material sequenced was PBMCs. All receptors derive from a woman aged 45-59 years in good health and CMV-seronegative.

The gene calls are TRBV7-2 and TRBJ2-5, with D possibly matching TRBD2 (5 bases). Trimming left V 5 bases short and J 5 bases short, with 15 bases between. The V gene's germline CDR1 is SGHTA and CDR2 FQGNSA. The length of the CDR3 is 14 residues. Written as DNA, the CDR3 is TGTGCCAGCAGCCGAGGGAGTGGCGGGGAGACCCAGTACTTC. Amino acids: CASSRGSGGETQYF.

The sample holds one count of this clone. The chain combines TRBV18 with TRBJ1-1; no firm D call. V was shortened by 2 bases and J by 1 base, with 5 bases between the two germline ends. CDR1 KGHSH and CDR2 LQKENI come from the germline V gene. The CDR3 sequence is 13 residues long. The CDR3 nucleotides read TGTGCCAGCTCACCATTGAGGAACACTGAAGCTTTCTTT. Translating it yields CASSPLRNTEAFF. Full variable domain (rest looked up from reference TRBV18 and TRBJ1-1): NAGVMQNPRHLVRRRGQEARLRCSPMKGHSHVYWYRQLPEEGLKFMVYLQKENIIDESGMPKERFSAEFPKEGPSILRIQQVVRGDSAAYFCASSPLRNTEAFFGQGTRLTVV.

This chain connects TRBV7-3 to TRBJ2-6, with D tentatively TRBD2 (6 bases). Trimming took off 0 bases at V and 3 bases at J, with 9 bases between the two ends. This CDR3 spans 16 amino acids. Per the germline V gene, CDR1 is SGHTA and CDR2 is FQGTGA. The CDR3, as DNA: TGTGCCAGCAGCTTAACGGGAGCGGGTGGGGCCAACGTCCTGACTTTC. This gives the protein CASSLTGAGGANVLTF.

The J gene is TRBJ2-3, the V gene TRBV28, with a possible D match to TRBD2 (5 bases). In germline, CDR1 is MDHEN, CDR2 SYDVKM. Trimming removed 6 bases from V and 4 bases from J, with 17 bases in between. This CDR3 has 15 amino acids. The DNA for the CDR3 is TGTGCCAGCAGCCCTTCCGGGGTTTTAGCAGATACGCAGTATTTT. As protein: CASSPSGVLADTQYF. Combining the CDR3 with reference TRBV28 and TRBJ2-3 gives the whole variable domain DVKVTQSSRYLVKRTGEKVFLECVQDMDHENMFWYRQDPGLGLRLIYFSYDVKMKEKGDIPEGYSVSREKKERFSLILESASTNQTSMYLCASSPSGVLADTQYFGPGTRLTVL.

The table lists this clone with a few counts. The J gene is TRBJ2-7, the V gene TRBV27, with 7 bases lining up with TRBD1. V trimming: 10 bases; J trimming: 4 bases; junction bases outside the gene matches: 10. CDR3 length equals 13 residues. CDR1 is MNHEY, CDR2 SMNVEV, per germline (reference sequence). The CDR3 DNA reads TGTGCCACCTCTACGACAGGGTTGTACGAGCAGTACTTC. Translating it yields CATSTTGLYEQYF.

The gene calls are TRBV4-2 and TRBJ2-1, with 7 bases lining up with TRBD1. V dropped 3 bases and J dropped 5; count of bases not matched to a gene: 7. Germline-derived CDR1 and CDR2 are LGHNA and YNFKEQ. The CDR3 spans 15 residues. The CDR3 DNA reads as TGTGCCAGCAGCCAGACCGGGACAGAGAACAATGAGCAGTTCTTC. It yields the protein CASSQTGTENNEQFF.

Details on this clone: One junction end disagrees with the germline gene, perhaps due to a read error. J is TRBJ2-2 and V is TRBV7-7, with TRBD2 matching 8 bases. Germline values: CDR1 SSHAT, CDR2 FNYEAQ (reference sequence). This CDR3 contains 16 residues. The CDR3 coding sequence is TGTGCTAGCAGCTTAGGAAGCGGGAGTGGCACCGGGGAGCTGTTTTTT. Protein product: CASSLGSGSGTGELFF.

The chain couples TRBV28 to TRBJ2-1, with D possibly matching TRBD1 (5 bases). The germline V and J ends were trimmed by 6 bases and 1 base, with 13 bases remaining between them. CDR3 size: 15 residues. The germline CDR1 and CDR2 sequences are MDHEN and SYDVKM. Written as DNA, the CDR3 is TGTGCCAGCAGCCCTGGGGCAAATTCCTACAATGAGCAGTTCTTC. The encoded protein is CASSPGANSYNEQFF.

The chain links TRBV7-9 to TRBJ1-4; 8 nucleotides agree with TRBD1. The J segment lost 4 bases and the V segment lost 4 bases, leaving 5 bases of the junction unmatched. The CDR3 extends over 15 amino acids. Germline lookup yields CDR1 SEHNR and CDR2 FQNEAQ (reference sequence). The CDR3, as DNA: TGTGCCAGCAGCTCCAGACAGGGGAGTAATGAAAAACTGTTTTTT. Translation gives CASSSRQGSNEKLFF.